The 10 T cell receptor beta chains below were found in one sample sequenced in a study of blood T cell repertoires in COVID-19. TCRdb's copy holds only in-frame clones and misses some; the assay was immunoSEQ multiplex PCR. The repertoire holds 200,000 to 250,000 clones, with 70% to 90% as singletons. Sequenced sample: PBMCs or T cells enriched from blood (not recorded which). These receptors originate from a man aged 30 to 45 with acute COVID-19.

This chain joins TRBV7-7 and TRBJ2-3; 9 nucleotides line up with TRBD2. V shed 5 bases and J 0 bases; nucleotides not matched to a gene: 6. This CDR3 comprises 16 residues. CDR1 and CDR2 (germline): SSHAT, FNYEAQ (reference sequence). The CDR3 DNA reads TGTGCCAGCAGCCCCATGCGGGGGGGTAGCACAGATACGCAGTATTTT. This translates into CASSPMRGGSTDTQYF.

The rearrangement uses TRBV30 and TRBJ1-6; TRBD1 might be the D (6 bases). CDR1 is GTSNPN and CDR2 is SVGIG in the germline V gene (reference sequence). V lost 5 bases, J lost 2 bases, and 13 bases lay in between. The CDR3 loop spans 15 amino acids. The CDR3 DNA reads TGTGCCTGGGCTGGGGGGGGCACCTATAATTCACCCCTCCACTTT. It yields the protein CAWAGGGTYNSPLHF.

This clone was counted only a few times. This chain uses TRBV19 with TRBJ2-3; 7 nucleotides align to TRBD1. Germline CDR1 LNHDA, CDR2 SQIVND (reference sequence). CDR3 length: 15 amino acids. V was pared by 5 bases and J by 2 bases, with 7 bases of the junction left unmatched. CDR3 protein: CASSPDRRHTDTQYF. CDR3 coding DNA: TGTGCCAGTAGTCCGGACAGGCGCCACACAGATACGCAGTATTTT.

In this sample, this clone turned up once. This chain uses TRBV5-5 with TRBJ1-5, with D tentatively TRBD1 (5 bases). This CDR3 is built from 15 residues. Trimming shortened V by 4 bases and J by 6 bases, and 17 bases separated the two germline ends. Per the germline V gene, CDR1 is SGHKS and CDR2 is YYEKEE (reference sequence). This CDR3 is CASSPEGAGFQPQHF. The CDR3 DNA sequence: TGTGCCAGCAGCCCCGAAGGGGCCGGTTTTCAGCCCCAGCATTTT. Full variable domain (missing parts from reference TRBV5-5 and TRBJ1-5): DAGVTQSPTHLIKTRGQQVTLRCSPISGHKSVSWYQQVLGQGPQFIFQYYEKEERGRGNFPDRFSARQFPNYSSELNVNALLLGDSALYLCASSPEGAGFQPQHFGDGTRLSIL.

The chain combines TRBV5-1 with TRBJ2-6; D not certain. Germline V gene sequence: CDR1 SGHRS, CDR2 YFSETQ. The CDR3 has 15 amino acids. V lost 3 bases and J lost 2, with 9 bases in between. The CDR3 sequence is CASSSLSPGANVLTF. CDR3 nucleotide sequence: TGCGCCAGCAGCTCCCTCTCCCCTGGGGCCAACGTCCTGACTTTC.

This chain uses TRBV2 with TRBJ2-4, with a tentative D call TRBD1 (7 bases). Per germline, CDR1 SNHLY and CDR2 FYNNEI. The CDR3 is 15 amino acids. V lost 4 bases to trimming and J lost 3 bases, with 13 bases between them. DNA of the CDR3: TGTGCCAGCAGTGTGGGGCAGGGGGGCAAAAACATTCAGTACTTC. Its translation: CASSVGQGGKNIQYF.

Here the CDR3 DNA reads TGTGCCAGCAGCCAACACCCGGGACACAGCTCTGGGGCCAACGTCCTGACTTTC. Residues: CASSQHPGHSSGANVLTF. The J gene is TRBJ2-6, the V gene TRBV3-1 (or the pseudogene TRBV3-2); a possible D gene is TRBD1 (6 bases). With 2 bases removed from V and 0 bases from J, the gap between germline ends came to 14 bases. Germline CDR1 reads LGHDT; CDR2 reads YNNKEL (reference sequence). This CDR3 has 18 residues.

The chain is built from TRBV2 and TRBJ1-1; 7 nucleotides match TRBD1. CDR3 length: 15 amino acids. Germline CDR1 and CDR2: SNHLY and FYNNEI. V lost 6 bases to trimming and J lost 3 bases; unmatched junction nucleotides: 10. The CDR3 is CASSPYRGRDTEAFF. CDR3 DNA sequence: TGTGCCAGCAGCCCCTACAGGGGTCGGGACACTGAAGCTTTCTTT.

The V gene is TRBV5-6, the J gene TRBJ2-7; 8 nucleotides match TRBD2. Germline values: CDR1 SGHDT, CDR2 YYEEEE. The CDR3 has 15 residues. Trimming took 4 bases from V and 2 from J; bases not matched to a gene: 8. This CDR3 is CASSLPAGAPYEQYF. CDR3 DNA: TGTGCCAGCAGCCTACCAGCGGGGGCTCCCTACGAGCAGTACTTC.

This clone was observed once. The genes are TRBV29-1 and TRBJ1-1; no clear D. Germline V CDR1 and CDR2: SQVTM, ANQGSEA. CDR3 length: 12 amino acids. V was cut by 5 bases and J by 4 bases, with 11 bases left in between. CDR3 amino acids: CSVPRSSTEAFF. The CDR3 bases are TGCAGCGTTCCCCGGTCGTCCACTGAAGCTTTCTTT.